The T cell receptor (beta chain) described here comes from a study of blood T cell repertoires in COVID-19. About the research overall: Material from acute and convalescent COVID-19 was sourced from the United States, Italy and Spain. T cells, B-cell-depleted T cells, or PBMCs provided the cDNA or gDNA that served as material.

Per the original data handling: Estimation of nucleated cell counts relied on the amplification of reference gene primers. The data were produced by immunoSEQ multiplex PCR, yet TCRdb's version contains in-frame clones alone and is incomplete. V and J calls and clone size are copied from that table; D and trimming were computed from the DNA. The repertoire includes about 120,000 clones, about 77% of them detected once, and roughly 25% sits in the top ten. V was clipped by 6 bases and J by 2 bases, with 22 bases between them. Germline V gene lookup returns CDR1 SGHTA and CDR2 FQGNSA. CDR3 length: 17 amino acids.

The chain is built from TRBV7-2 and TRBJ1-1; D might be TRBD1 (6 bases). The sequence derives from a human donor in a cohort sampled during active COVID-19. The specimen was peripheral blood. The CDR3 bases are TGTGCCAGCAGGGATCCGGCAGTGGCAGGGGTTAACACTGAAGCTTTCTTT. Translation gives CASRDPAVAGVNTEAFF. The full variable domain, completed using reference TRBV7-2 and TRBJ1-1, is GAGVSQSPSNKVTEKGKDVELRCDPISGHTALYWYRQSLGQGLEFLIYFQGNSAPDKSGLPSDRFSAERTGGSVSTLTIQRTQQEDSAVYLCASRDPAVAGVNTEAFFGQGTRLTVV.